This T cell receptor (beta chain) was sequenced for a study of beta chain features in type 1 diabetes. Broader study findings: VDJ junctions from type 1 diabetes patients carried fewer insertions and larger deletions.

Germline V gene sequence: CDR1 GTSNPN, CDR2 SVGIG (reference sequence). V shed 5 bases and J 4 bases; nucleotides not matched to a gene: 10. The length of the CDR3 is 14 residues. A word on this clone: Antigen specificity is unknown.

Every single donor gave one heparinised blood draw, and these averaged around 120 mL. Isolation of CD4+ naive, central memory, regulatory and stem cell-like memory cells was achieved by sorting via CD45RO/CCR7/CD25/CD127/CD95/CD27. Reverse transcribing all isolated RNA meant expressed TCRB transcripts were sequenced. The protocol was immunoSEQ multiplex PCR, while the TCRdb copy is restricted to in-frame clones and leaves out a portion. Among roughly 170,000 clones, roughly an eighth were seen once, and the ten largest hold about 0.58%. This sequence joins TRBV30 and TRBJ1-2; the match to TRBD1 covers 7 bases. The receptor's source is a woman in her late teens or twenties in good health. What was sequenced was central memory CD4+ T cells from blood. This CDR3 is CAWARGSYSYGYTF. The DNA of the CDR3 is TGTGCCTGGGCCAGGGGGTCTTACAGCTATGGCTACACCTTC. Looking up the rest from reference TRBV30 and TRBJ1-2 gives the full variable domain: SQTIHQWPATLVQPVGSPLSLECTVEGTSNPNLYWYRQAAGRGLQLLFYSVGIGQISSEVPQNLSASRPQDRQFILSSKKLLLSDSGFYLCAWARGSYSYGYTFGSGTRLTVV.